One T cell receptor beta chain is described in this entry. This sample was included in a study of blood T cell repertoires in COVID-19. Study background: Sites in the United States, Italy and Spain provided acute and convalescent COVID-19 samples. T cells, B-cell-depleted T cells, or PBMCs supplied cDNA or gDNA.

Methods used by the authors: By means of reference gene primer amplification, nucleated cell counts were estimated. Here immunoSEQ multiplex PCR was the method, and the copy in TCRdb shows in-frame clones only, minus some. Clonal size and the V and J genes are those of that table, whereas D and trimming came from the DNA. The sample has approximately 130,000 clones; approximately 81% are singletons. The length of the CDR3 is 16 residues. Germline CDR1 and CDR2: SGHTA and FQGNSA. Deletions cut 5 bases from V and 1 base from J, with 14 bases between. Sequenced sample: peripheral blood. The rearrangement joins TRBV7-2 to TRBJ2-2; D is possibly TRBD2 (5 bases). This clonotype originated in a woman aged 55-69 years with active or convalescent COVID-19. CDR3 DNA sequence: TGTGCCAGCAGCACGGCGGGCCAGAGGAACACCGGGGAGCTGTTTTTT. This encodes CASSTAGQRNTGELFF.